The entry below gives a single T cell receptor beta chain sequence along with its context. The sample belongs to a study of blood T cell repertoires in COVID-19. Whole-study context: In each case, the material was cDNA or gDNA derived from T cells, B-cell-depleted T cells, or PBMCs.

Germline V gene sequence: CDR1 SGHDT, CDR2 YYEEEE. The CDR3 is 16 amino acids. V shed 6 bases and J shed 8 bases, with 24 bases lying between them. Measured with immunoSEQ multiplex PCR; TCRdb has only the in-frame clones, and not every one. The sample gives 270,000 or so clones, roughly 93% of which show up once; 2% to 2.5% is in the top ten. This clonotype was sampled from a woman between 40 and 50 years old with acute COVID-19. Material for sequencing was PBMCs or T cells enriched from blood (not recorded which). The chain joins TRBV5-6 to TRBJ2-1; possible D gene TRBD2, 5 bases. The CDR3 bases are TGTGCCAGCATGAGGCGGGTTCTCGATGGAAGTCATGAGCAGTTCTTC. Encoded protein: CASMRRVLDGSHEQFF.